This passage covers 16 T cell receptor beta chains from one sample sequenced in a study of chemoradiotherapy in HPV16-positive cancers. Sequencing was performed with immunoSEQ multiplex PCR; in TCRdb, only in-frame clones are kept and a portion is missing. The table includes 30,000 to 50,000 clones, 76% detected once. The sequences come from blood, collected from a patient who underwent chemoradiotherapy. These TCRs come from a human donor with HPV-associated anogenital cancer.

The chain couples TRBV11-1 to TRBJ2-3; 8 bases fit TRBD1. V lost 4 bases to trimming and J lost 5 bases; unmatched junction nucleotides: 5. This CDR3 contains 14 residues. CDR1 and CDR2 (germline): SGHAT, FQDESV (reference sequence). DNA of the CDR3: TGTGCCAGCAGCTATGGACAGGGTGGAGATACGCAGTATTTT. Its protein is CASSYGQGGDTQYF.

As DNA, the CDR3 is TGTGCCAGCAGCATACCGGGAACGTACACAGATACGCAGTATTTT. Translation: CASSIPGTYTDTQYF. The chain combines TRBV7-2 with TRBJ2-3; a weak D match, TRBD2 (5 bases). The V end was cut by 5 bases, the J end by 2 bases, with 14 bases between. The germline gives CDR1 SGHTA, CDR2 FQGNSA. This CDR3 spans 15 amino acids.

A few counts support this clone. This chain connects TRBV27 to TRBJ1-6, with D uncertain. CDR3 length: 15 residues. V lost 5 bases and J 8 bases, leaving 16 bases between the germline ends. Looked up from germline, CDR1 is MNHEY and CDR2 is SMNVEV (reference sequence). In DNA form, the CDR3 reads TGTGCCAGCAGTAGGGCCGAACGGCGGGATTCACCCCTCCACTTT. This sequence encodes CASSRAERRDSPLHF.

The chain links TRBV18 to TRBJ2-2; 8 bases line up with TRBD1. Per germline, CDR1 KGHSH and CDR2 LQKENI. V lost 2 bases to trimming and J lost 1 base; unmatched junction nucleotides: 9. The CDR3 extends over 18 amino acids. CDR3 in DNA: TGTGCCAGCTCACCATCCCAGGGGGCGTTTAGGAACACCGGGGAGCTGTTTTTT. Protein sequence: CASSPSQGAFRNTGELFF.

Here the CDR3 DNA reads TGTGCCAGCAGCTTAGAGGGAGGGCCCACTGAAGCTTTCTTT. As protein: CASSLEGGPTEAFF. The chain recombines TRBV13 with TRBJ1-1; D not certain. V shed 1 base and J shed 4 bases, with 10 bases lying between them. Germline loops: CDR1 PRHDT, CDR2 FYEKMQ (reference sequence). CDR3 length: 14 residues.

The chain carries TRBV6-5 and TRBJ1-4; no clear D gene. The V gene lost 7 bases and the J gene lost 8 bases, with 14 bases spanning the gap. There are 13 residues in the CDR3. Germline V gene sequence: CDR1 MNHEY, CDR2 SVGAGI. The CDR3 spells CASTATTREKLFF. DNA for the CDR3: TGTGCCAGCACCGCAACAACCCGGGAAAAACTGTTTTTT.

V and J are TRBV19 and TRBJ2-6; no clear D gene. V was shortened by 2 bases and J by 3 bases, with 14 bases between the two germline ends. Germline V gives CDR1 LNHDA, CDR2 SQIVND (reference sequence). This CDR3 has 17 residues. The CDR3 is CASSIWASLNGANVLTF. The CDR3 DNA reads TGTGCCAGTAGTATATGGGCATCATTAAATGGGGCCAACGTCCTGACTTTC.

This chain uses TRBV7-8 with TRBJ1-2, with 10 bases matching TRBD1. CDR1 is SGHVS, CDR2 FQNEAQ, per germline. With V trimmed by 0 bases and J by 8 bases, 12 bases remained unmatched. The CDR3 sequence is 17 residues long. CDR3 loop: CASSLADRGAQKGGYTF. CDR3 nucleotide sequence: TGTGCCAGCAGCTTAGCGGACAGGGGGGCACAGAAAGGGGGCTACACCTTC.

The chain employs TRBV29-1 and TRBJ1-3; D uncertain. V was shortened by 0 bases and J by 2 bases, with 8 bases between the two germline ends. The CDR3 sequence is 14 residues long. Per the germline V gene, CDR1 is SQVTM and CDR2 is ANQGSEA. The CDR3 nucleotides read TGCAGCGTTGAAGAAGGGCAGACTGGAAACACCATATATTTT. It specifies CSVEEGQTGNTIYF.

V and J are TRBV5-1 and TRBJ2-2; D possibly corresponds to TRBD1 (6 bases). V dropped 10 bases and J dropped 0 bases, with 13 bases sitting between them. CDR1 and CDR2 (germline): SGHRS, YFSETQ. This CDR3 spans 14 amino acids. The CDR3 loop reads CACSGTTNTGELFF. CDR3 bases: TGCGCCTGTTCCGGGACAACGAACACCGGGGAGCTGTTTTTT.

The V call is TRBV25-1, the J call TRBJ1-4; D is uncertain. The CDR3 covers 14 residues. V was shortened by 3 bases and J by 4 bases, with 9 bases between the two germline ends. Looked up from germline, CDR1 is MGHDK and CDR2 is SYGVNS. In DNA, the CDR3 is TGTGCCAGCAGTGATCACGGAAATAATGAAAAACTGTTTTTT. Protein: CASSDHGNNEKLFF.

The gene calls are TRBV27 and TRBJ1-5; 7 bases are shared with TRBD1. Germline V lookup: CDR1 MNHEY, CDR2 SMNVEV (reference sequence). This CDR3 is built from 14 residues. The trim removed 2 bases at V and 11 bases at J, leaving 9 bases unmatched. The CDR3 nucleotides are TGTGCCAGCAGTTTACTCGGCAGGGGGGCGGCCCAGCATTTT. Translating it yields CASSLLGRGAAQHF.

The chain is built from TRBV9 and TRBJ2-7; 8 bases match TRBD2. The V gene's germline CDR1 is SGDLS and CDR2 YYNGEE. This CDR3 comprises 17 residues. Germline trimming cut 3 bases from V and 0 bases from J; bases unmatched to any gene: 11. CDR3 loop: CASSAGGGAGASYEQYF. The CDR3, as DNA: TGTGCCAGCAGCGCCGGAGGGGGAGCGGGGGCCTCCTACGAGCAGTACTTC. Based on the CDR3 plus reference TRBV9 and TRBJ2-7, the full variable domain is DSGVTQTPKHLITATGQRVTLRCSPRSGDLSVYWYQQSLDQGLQFLIQYYNGEERAKGNILERFSAQQFPDLHSELNLSSLELGDSALYFCASSAGGGAGASYEQYFGPGTRLTVT.

This clone was seen a few times. The genes are TRBV5-1 and TRBJ1-1; possibly TRBD1 for D (6 bases). The V gene's germline CDR1 is SGHRS and CDR2 YFSETQ. V lost 3 bases and J lost 2, with 11 bases in between. The CDR3 is made up of 14 amino acids. In DNA, the CDR3 is TGCGCCAGCAGCTCCGGACAGCCTAACACTGAAGCTTTCTTT. It is translated as CASSSGQPNTEAFF.

The chain employs TRBV6-1 and TRBJ1-5, with D possibly matching TRBD1 (5 bases). Germline CDR1 MNHNS, CDR2 SASEGT. The CDR3 consists of 14 residues. Deletions cut 7 bases from V and 3 bases from J, with 13 bases between. CDR3 residues: CASTSRGPNQPQHF. CDR3 DNA: TGTGCCAGCACATCACGGGGACCCAATCAGCCCCAGCATTTT.

The rearrangement links TRBV7-2 to TRBJ2-3; D is undetermined. This CDR3 comprises 12 residues. Between the trimmed V and J ends, which lost 5 bases and 2 bases, there was a span of 5 bases. Germline V gene lookup returns CDR1 SGHTA and CDR2 FQGNSA. CDR3 DNA: TGTGCCAGCAGCGCGTTCACAGATACGCAGTATTTT. Its translation: CASSAFTDTQYF.